Each of the 28 T cell receptor beta chains below was sequenced from the same sample in a study of cytomegalovirus exposure and HLA in healthy donors (TCRdb year 2017). The library was produced with the immunoSEQ multiplex PCR assay. For the multiplex PCR, a mixture combining 60 forward primers for TCR Vbeta segments and 13 reverse primers for TCR Jbeta segments was used. In TCRdb, the immuneACCESS table is reduced to in-frame sequences with V and J assigned. These tables do not hold every clone; where another copy was compared, an unresolved V gene accounts for under half, and the others remain unexplained. This sample has about 160,000 clones in its table, and roughly two thirds of those were observed once. The leading ten clones occupy approximately 3% of the sample. Sequencing used PBMCs. The receptor set was obtained from a woman aged 25 to 39 in good health and CMV-seronegative.

The gene calls are TRBV5-6 and TRBJ1-5; TRBD1 is a possible D gene (6 bases). Germline V CDR1 and CDR2: SGHDT, YYEEEE. There are 15 residues in the CDR3. The ends were cut back, 4 bases at V and 2 bases at J, with 13 bases in the middle. CDR3 in amino acids: CASSPTGNGNQPQHF. The CDR3 DNA sequence: TGTGCCAGCAGCCCCACAGGGAACGGCAATCAGCCCCAGCATTTT. The full variable domain, its missing parts supplied by reference TRBV5-6 and TRBJ1-5, is DAGVTQSPTHLIKTRGQQVTLRCSPKSGHDTVSWYQQALGQGPQFIFQYYEEEERQRGNFPDRFSGHQFPNYSSELNVNALLLGDSALYLCASSPTGNGNQPQHFGDGTRLSIL.

This chain joins TRBV7-9 and TRBJ2-7; 8 bases are a match to TRBD2. Germline values: CDR1 SEHNR, CDR2 FQNEAQ (reference sequence). The CDR3 is 14 residues long. With V trimmed by 5 bases and J by 5 bases, 8 bases remained unmatched. CDR3 residues: CASSPGGSSNEQYF. The CDR3 DNA is TGTGCCAGCAGCCCGGGAGGGTCGAGCAACGAGCAGTACTTC.

V and J are TRBV7-9 and TRBJ1-3, with TRBD1 matching over 8 bases. The CDR3 is made up of 16 amino acids. V dropped 3 bases and J dropped 0; count of bases not matched to a gene: 4. Germline loops: CDR1 SEHNR, CDR2 FQNEAQ (reference sequence). CDR3 DNA: TGTGCCAGCAGCTTCGGACAGGGCTTCTCTGGAAACACCATATATTTT. Protein: CASSFGQGFSGNTIYF.

The rearrangement links TRBV5-4 to TRBJ2-5, with D perhaps TRBD2 (6 bases). The V end lost 4 bases, the J end lost 5 bases, and 18 bases lay between the germline ends. The CDR3 runs to 15 residues. Germline V lookup: CDR1 SGHNT, CDR2 YYREEE (reference sequence). In DNA form, the CDR3 reads TGTGCCAGCAGCCCCCGGAGGGGAGGTTCGGAGACCCAGTACTTC. Residues: CASSPRRGGSETQYF.

The chain joins TRBV30 to TRBJ1-2; a possible D gene is TRBD1 (5 bases). Deletions cut 3 bases from V and 5 bases from J, with 10 bases between. The CDR3 runs to 12 residues. Per the germline V gene, CDR1 is GTSNPN and CDR2 is SVGIG (reference sequence). CDR3 DNA: TGTGCCTGGAGGACTCCAGGGTATGGCTACACCTTC. Translation: CAWRTPGYGYTF.

The rearrangement joins TRBV7-2 to TRBJ1-1, with 8 bases lining up with TRBD1. The ends lost 3 bases at V and 6 bases at J; junction bases unmatched: 9. The length of the CDR3 is 15 residues. Germline values: CDR1 SGHTA, CDR2 FQGNSA. DNA for the CDR3: TGTGCCAGCAGCTTTCAGCGACAGGGGAGGGCTGAAGCTTTCTTT. This translates into CASSFQRQGRAEAFF. Complete variable domain (other parts from reference TRBV7-2 and TRBJ1-1): GAGVSQSPSNKVTEKGKDVELRCDPISGHTALYWYRQSLGQGLEFLIYFQGNSAPDKSGLPSDRFSAERTGGSVSTLTIQRTQQEDSAVYLCASSFQRQGRAEAFFGQGTRLTVV.

The V gene is TRBV5-4, the J gene TRBJ1-4; a possible D gene is TRBD1 (5 bases). The V gene's germline CDR1 is SGHNT and CDR2 YYREEE (reference sequence). V lost 0 bases and J lost 0, with 15 bases in between. The length of the CDR3 is 18 residues. CDR3 loop: CASSLGGVALATNEKLFF. In DNA form, the CDR3 reads TGTGCCAGCAGCTTGGGGGGGGTGGCACTTGCAACTAATGAAAAACTGTTTTTT. Supplemented by reference TRBV5-4 and TRBJ1-4, the full variable domain reads ETGVTQSPTHLIKTRGQQVTLRCSSQSGHNTVSWYQQALGQGPQFIFQYYREEENGRGNFPPRFSGLQFPNYSSELNVNALELDDSALYLCASSLGGVALATNEKLFFGSGTQLSVL.

The chain uses TRBV30 and TRBJ1-4, with D possibly being TRBD1 (6 bases). CDR3 length: 16 amino acids. Looked up from germline, CDR1 is GTSNPN and CDR2 is SVGIG (reference sequence). The V end lost 2 bases, the J end lost 6 bases, and 19 bases lay between the germline ends. The CDR3 is CAWSTTSGTKYEKLFF. Written as DNA, the CDR3 is TGTGCCTGGAGTACCACTTCCGGGACAAAATATGAAAAACTGTTTTTT.

The chain joins TRBV6-5 to TRBJ1-6, with D perhaps matching TRBD1 (5 bases). Germline V gene lookup returns CDR1 MNHEY and CDR2 SVGAGI. The CDR3 contains 15 residues. Between the trimmed V and J ends, which lost 3 bases and 8 bases, there was a span of 14 bases. The CDR3 region is CASSYSGQPDSPLHF. CDR3 in DNA: TGTGCCAGCAGTTATTCTGGACAACCTGATTCACCCCTCCACTTT.

The V gene is TRBV7-8, the J gene TRBJ2-7, with 9 positions matching TRBD1. This CDR3 is built from 14 residues. Trimming took 4 bases from V and 6 from J; bases not matched to a gene: 7. Germline V gives CDR1 SGHVS, CDR2 FQNEAQ. The CDR3 sequence is CASSSRDRVVEQYF. The CDR3 bases are TGTGCCAGCAGCTCCCGGGACAGGGTAGTCGAGCAGTACTTC.

The chain is built from TRBV9 and TRBJ2-2; 10 bases agree with TRBD2. The germline V gene encodes CDR1 SGDLS and CDR2 YYNGEE. V dropped 2 bases and J dropped 0; count of bases not matched to a gene: 4. CDR3 length: 17 residues. Here the CDR3 DNA reads TGTGCCAGCAGCGTCGCTAGCGGGGGTACGAACACCGGGGAGCTGTTTTTT. Translated, it gives CASSVASGGTNTGELFF. Looking up the rest from reference TRBV9 and TRBJ2-2 gives the full variable domain: DSGVTQTPKHLITATGQRVTLRCSPRSGDLSVYWYQQSLDQGLQFLIQYYNGEERAKGNILERFSAQQFPDLHSELNLSSLELGDSALYFCASSVASGGTNTGELFFGEGSRLTVL.

The V and J genes are TRBV7-2 and TRBJ2-4, with TRBD1 matching 8 bases. Per the germline V gene, CDR1 is SGHTA and CDR2 is FQGNSA. The CDR3 extends over 15 amino acids. Trimming removed 4 bases from V and 1 base from J; junction bases left unmatched: 3. CDR3 sequence (DNA): TGTGCCAGCAGCTCCAGGGGGCAGGCCAAAAACATTCAGTACTTC. Residues: CASSSRGQAKNIQYF.

This chain joins TRBV5-1 and TRBJ1-3, with 9 bases aligning to TRBD1. Germline V gene sequence: CDR1 SGHRS, CDR2 YFSETQ. V lost 4 bases to trimming and J lost 4 bases; unmatched junction nucleotides: 9. The CDR3 has 16 amino acids. CDR3 DNA sequence: TGCGCCAGCAGCCTAGCCGGGACAGGGTACGGAAACACCATATATTTT. This gives the protein CASSLAGTGYGNTIYF.

In this sample, this clone turned up a few times. The chain uses TRBV13 and TRBJ1-3; D ambiguous. CDR3 length equals 14 residues. Trimming stripped 1 base from V and 3 bases from J, with 7 bases between. Per germline, CDR1 PRHDT and CDR2 FYEKMQ (reference sequence). CDR3 in DNA: TGTGCCAGCAGCTTAGAGCGCGATGGAAACACCATATATTTT. It specifies CASSLERDGNTIYF.

The rearrangement links TRBV5-1 to TRBJ2-3, with D possibly matching TRBD1 (6 bases). With 4 bases removed from V and 2 bases from J, the gap between germline ends came to 14 bases. Germline assignment: CDR1 SGHRS and CDR2 YFSETQ. There are 15 residues in the CDR3. For the CDR3, the DNA is TGCGCCAGCAGCCCTGGACAGTTCATCACAGATACGCAGTATTTT. It codes for CASSPGQFITDTQYF. The whole variable domain, filled in from reference TRBV5-1 and TRBJ2-3, reads KAGVTQTPRYLIKTRGQQVTLSCSPISGHRSVSWYQQTPGQGLQFLFEYFSETQRNKGNFPGRFSGRQFSNSRSEMNVSTLELGDSALYLCASSPGQFITDTQYFGPGTRLTVL.

J is TRBJ1-2 and V is TRBV7-9; D gene uncertain. V was trimmed by 0 bases and J by 11 bases, leaving 10 bases between them. This CDR3 contains 12 residues. Germline CDR1 is SEHNR and CDR2 is FQNEAQ (reference sequence). The CDR3: CASSLAPRGYTF. For the CDR3, the DNA is TGTGCCAGCAGCTTAGCGCCGAGAGGATACACCTTC.

This clone was seen only a few times. The chain is built from TRBV5-5 and TRBJ2-1; 9 bases match TRBD1. The CDR3 loop spans 15 amino acids. Germline-derived CDR1 and CDR2 are SGHKS and YYEKEE (reference sequence). Trimming took 5 bases from V and 8 from J; bases not matched to a gene: 11. CDR3 nucleotides: TGTGCCAGCAGTCGTTATGGGACAGGGTACGATGAGCAGTTCTTC. Protein sequence: CASSRYGTGYDEQFF.

This clone was seen only a few times. One end of the junction does not line up with germline, which may come from a read error. This chain joins TRBV7-9 and TRBJ2-3; 9 nucleotides align to TRBD2. From germline, CDR1 is SEHNR and CDR2 FQNEAQ (reference sequence). CDR3 size: 15 residues. This CDR3 reads CSSSLRGGDTDTQYF. The CDR3 DNA is TGTTCCAGCAGCTTGCGGGGGGGAGACACAGATACGCAGTATTTT.

This clone turned up a few times. The chain couples TRBV2 to TRBJ2-7; possible D gene TRBD1, 6 bases. Trimming pared 5 bases from V and 3 bases from J, leaving 14 bases between. Germline lookup yields CDR1 SNHLY and CDR2 FYNNEI. CDR3 length equals 14 residues. CDR3 residues: CASSFRQESYEQYF. The CDR3 DNA sequence: TGTGCCAGCAGTTTTAGACAGGAGAGCTACGAGCAGTACTTC.

The genes are TRBV18 and TRBJ1-1; D might be TRBD1 (5 bases). From germline, CDR1 is KGHSH and CDR2 LQKENI. CDR3 length equals 15 residues. The ends were cut back, 2 bases at V and 2 bases at J, with 12 bases in the middle. DNA for the CDR3: TGTGCCAGCTCACCATCGACAGAGAGCAACACTGAAGCTTTCTTT. The encoded protein is CASSPSTESNTEAFF. Full variable domain (missing parts from reference TRBV18 and TRBJ1-1): NAGVMQNPRHLVRRRGQEARLRCSPMKGHSHVYWYRQLPEEGLKFMVYLQKENIIDESGMPKERFSAEFPKEGPSILRIQQVVRGDSAAYFCASSPSTESNTEAFFGQGTRLTVV.

The chain is built from TRBV7-3 and TRBJ2-7, with D possibly matching TRBD2 (7 bases). Per germline, CDR1 SGHTA and CDR2 FQGTGA. The CDR3 extends over 15 amino acids. The ends were cut back, 5 bases at V and 4 bases at J, with 18 bases in the middle. In DNA form, the CDR3 reads TGTGCCAGCAGCCCGGAGGGGGGGGGCGGTTACGAGCAGTACTTC. Translating gives CASSPEGGGGYEQYF.

The chain is built from TRBV6-1 and TRBJ2-7; D gene uncertain. The CDR3 runs 13 residues. V was shortened by 4 bases and J by 0 bases, with 7 bases between the two germline ends. CDR1 and CDR2 from the germline V gene are MNHNS and SASEGT. CDR3: CASSVTASYEQYF. As DNA, the CDR3 is TGTGCCAGCAGTGTGACTGCCTCCTACGAGCAGTACTTC.

The chain uses TRBV5-4 and TRBJ2-7; perhaps TRBD2 as D (7 bases). V lost 5 bases and J 4 bases, leaving 22 bases between the germline ends. CDR1 is SGHNT and CDR2 is YYREEE in the germline V gene (reference sequence). This CDR3 is 16 amino acids long. The CDR3 is CASSKGRGLNLYEQYF. The CDR3 DNA sequence: TGTGCCAGCAGTAAAGGGCGGGGGCTCAACCTTTACGAGCAGTACTTC.

The J gene is TRBJ2-3, the V gene TRBV6-5, with a possible D match to TRBD2 (5 bases). There are 15 residues in the CDR3. V gave up 5 bases and J gave up 3 bases, with 15 bases separating them. Germline CDR1 MNHEY, CDR2 SVGAGI. The CDR3 coding sequence is TGTGCCAGCAGTCAGAGCGGAACTGGAACAGATACGCAGTATTTT. Amino acids: CASSQSGTGTDTQYF.

The chain couples TRBV18 to TRBJ1-5, with 11 bases fitting TRBD1. V lost 3 bases to trimming and J lost 5 bases; unmatched junction nucleotides: 3. There are 15 residues in the CDR3. The V gene's germline CDR1 is KGHSH and CDR2 LQKENI. CDR3 in amino acids: CASSPRDRGDQPQHF. The CDR3 DNA reads as TGTGCCAGCTCACCCCGGGACAGGGGGGATCAGCCCCAGCATTTT.

This clone has just a few counts. The rearrangement uses TRBV2 and TRBJ2-5, with D possibly TRBD1 on 6 matching bases. The CDR3 runs 14 residues. The germline V gene has CDR1 SNHLY and CDR2 FYNNEI. V gave up 7 bases and J gave up 5 bases, with 17 bases separating them. CDR3 region: CASKPQQGQETQYF. The CDR3 coding sequence is TGTGCCAGCAAGCCCCAACAGGGTCAGGAGACCCAGTACTTC.

This clone was observed a few times. This rearrangement joins TRBV2 to TRBJ2-7; D might be TRBD2 (6 bases). This CDR3 comprises 15 residues. Between the trimmed V and J ends, which lost 7 bases and 3 bases, there was a span of 19 bases. The germline gives CDR1 SNHLY, CDR2 FYNNEI. CDR3 nucleotides: TGTGCCAGCAAAAGGGAGGCCCAACGATTCTACGAGCAGTACTTC. Translated, it gives CASKREAQRFYEQYF.

CDR3 loop: CASVPGSTSYEQYF. CDR3 in DNA: TGTGCCAGCGTGCCCGGGTCCACATCCTACGAGCAGTACTTC. J is TRBJ2-7 and V is TRBV18; D not resolved. The CDR3 runs 14 residues. The V and J ends lost 8 bases and 1 base respectively, with 15 bases between them. CDR1 and CDR2 (germline): KGHSH, LQKENI.